This is a list of T cell receptor beta chains from one sample in a study of cytomegalovirus exposure and HLA in healthy donors. The assay was immunoSEQ multiplex PCR, and TCRdb's table has in-frame clones only and misses some. This sample has tens of thousands of clones, with 78% found just once. Sample: PBMCs. The receptors stem from a male donor in good health and CMV-seropositive. Both conserved end residues are part of each CDR3. The D gene is left open where the match is weak. The listing skips clone size in some rows; elsewhere it reads once, few, many or a size class.

clone size	V gene	D gene	J gene	CDR3 DNA	CDR3 protein
-	TRBV18	-	TRBJ2-1	TGTGCCAGCTCACAGTTGGACAGTTACAATGAGCAGTTCTTC	CASSQLDSYNEQFF
-	TRBV2	TRBD2	TRBJ2-5	TGTGCCAGCAAACGACTAGCGGCAAGGGAGGAGACCCAGTACTTC	CASKRLAAREETQYF
-	TRBV5-1	-	TRBJ1-1	TGCGCCAGCAGCTTGGGGCGGCCCGGCACTGAAGCTTTCTTT	CASSLGRPGTEAFF
-	TRBV7-2	TRBD1	TRBJ1-2	TGTGCCAGCAGCTCCCTCAGGGGGCCCAACTATGGCTACACCTTC	CASSSLRGPNYGYTF
few	TRBV6-5	TRBD1	TRBJ1-5	TGTGCCAGCAGGACGGGACAGGGGTCGGGGGAGCCCCAGCATTTT	CASRTGQGSGEPQHF
-	TRBV6-5	-	TRBJ2-2	TGTGCCAGCAGTTACTCGGCTTTAGCCCCCACCGGGGAGCTGTTTTTT	CASSYSALAPTGELFF
-	TRBV29-1	TRBD1	TRBJ1-5	TGCAGCGTCTTACAGGGGTTGGGTCAGCCCCAGCATTTT	CSVLQGLGQPQHF
-	TRBV5-1	TRBD2	TRBJ2-5	TGCGCCAGCAGCTTAGCGACTAGCGGGAGGGCCCCGTACTTC	CASSLATSGRAPYF
-	TRBV7-9	TRBD2	TRBJ2-7	TGTGCCAGCAGCTTCTCTAGCGGGATCTCCTACGAGCAGTACTTC	CASSFSSGISYEQYF
-	TRBV11-2	-	TRBJ1-4	TGTGCCAGCAGCTTATCGCGTCACAGGAACGAAAAACTGTTTTTT	CASSLSRHRNEKLFF
-	TRBV7-9	TRBD2	TRBJ2-1	TGTGCCAGCAGCTTGCAAGGAGACGGGACTAGCAAGTTCTTC	CASSLQGDGTSKFF
-	TRBV10-3	TRBD2	TRBJ2-2	TGTGCCATCAGTGAGTCACGAGCGGGGGGACCGGCCGGGGAGCTGTTTTTT	CAISESRAGGPAGELFF
-	TRBV5-1	-	TRBJ1-1	TGCGCCAGCAGCTTTTCCAGGGCGAACACTGAAGCTTTCTTT	CASSFSRANTEAFF
-	TRBV9	-	TRBJ2-3	TGTGCCAGCAGCGTAGTCCCCCTAGCTGGAGATACGCAGTATTTT	CASSVVPLAGDTQYF
once	TRBV19	-	TRBJ2-7	TGTGCCAGTAGTGCTCACAGGAGCCCCTACGAGCAGTACTTC	CASSAHRSPYEQYF
-	TRBV4-2	-	TRBJ1-5	TGTGCCAGCAGCCAAGATTTGCATCAGGGGTCTCAGCCCCAGCATTTT	CASSQDLHQGSQPQHF
-	TRBV2	TRBD1	TRBJ1-2	TGTGCCAGCAGTGCACCGGGACAGCTTTCTTATGGCTACACCTTC	CASSAPGQLSYGYTF
-	TRBV5-8	TRBD1	TRBJ1-1	TGTGCCAGCAGCGGGACAGGGGCCCCAAAAGCTTTCTTT	CASSGTGAPKAFF
-	TRBV6-5	-	TRBJ2-7	TGTGCCAGCAGTTACGGGGGGACGGGGAACTACGAGCAGTACTTC	CASSYGGTGNYEQYF
-	TRBV27	TRBD2	TRBJ2-1	TGTGCCAGCAGTTTAAGACTAGCCTTCAATGAGCAGTTCTTC	CASSLRLAFNEQFF
-	TRBV9	TRBD2	TRBJ2-1	TGTGCCAGCAGCGTCCGAAGCGGGAGCAATGAGCAGTTCTTC	CASSVRSGSNEQFF
-	TRBV12-5	-	TRBJ1-5	TGTGCTAGTGGTTTGGACACATATCAGCCCCAGCATTTT	CASGLDTYQPQHF